This T cell receptor beta chain was sequenced in a study of blood T cell repertoires in COVID-19. The data were produced by immunoSEQ multiplex PCR, yet TCRdb's version contains in-frame clones alone and is incomplete. Among fewer than 200,000 clones listed, over 70% were seen once. This CDR3 region has 16 residues. Unmatched junction bases numbered 12, after V lost 4 bases and J lost 6 bases. Germline V gene data show CDR1 as SGHRS and CDR2 as YFSETQ. The chain couples TRBV5-1 to TRBJ1-1; 10 nucleotides line up with TRBD1. The sample consisted of PBMCs or T cells enriched from blood (not recorded which). The sequence derives from a woman in her fifties or sixties in a cohort exposed to, infected with or recovered from COVID-19 (not recorded which). Here the CDR3 reads CASSHWTGQGTSEAFF. In DNA form, the CDR3 reads TGCGCCAGCAGCCATTGGACGGGACAGGGGACCTCTGAAGCTTTCTTT.